This T cell receptor (beta chain) was obtained from a study of blood T cell repertoires in COVID-19. Looking at the study overall: Samples representing acute and convalescent COVID-19 were sourced from the United States, Italy and Spain. Sample material is recorded as cDNA or gDNA derived from T cells, B-cell-depleted T cells, or PBMCs.

In the source study's methods: Reference gene primer amplification yielded estimated nucleated cell counts. Profiling relied on immunoSEQ multiplex PCR, and the TCRdb table lists in-frame clones only, not all of them. V and J calls and clone size are those listed in that table; D and trimming were worked out from the DNA. The table includes around 70,000 clones, roughly 90% detected once. The CDR3 is 17 residues long. V was cut by 6 bases and J by 4 bases, with 25 bases left in between. Per germline, CDR1 SNHLY and CDR2 FYNNEI. The receptor was derived from a woman aged 60-75 years with active COVID-19. J is TRBJ2-7 and V is TRBV2, with D perhaps matching TRBD1 (6 bases). Sequencing input: peripheral blood. CDR3 amino acids: CASSKGQQGRGRYEQYF. The CDR3 DNA reads as TGTGCCAGCAGCAAAGGGCAACAGGGTCGAGGGCGGTACGAGCAGTACTTC. Full variable domain (remainder filled in from reference TRBV2 and TRBJ2-7): EPEVTQTPSHQVTQMGQEVILRCVPISNHLYFYWYRQILGQKVEFLVSFYNNEISEKSEIFDDQFSVERPDGSNFTLKIRSTKLEDSAMYFCASSKGQQGRGRYEQYFGPGTRLTVT.